The text below deals with one TCR beta chain. The sample belongs to a study of shared T cell receptors in the human thymus. With V trimmed by 4 bases and J by 4 bases, 18 bases remained unmatched. Germline V gene data show CDR1 as LNHDA and CDR2 as SQIVND (reference sequence). The length of the CDR3 is 20 residues. TCRdb's table, derived via immunoSEQ multiplex PCR, lists solely in-frame clones and lacks some. The table lists hundreds of thousands of clones, 80% to 90% of them singletons. These data were likewise used in another study, on human thymus T cells. That investigation notes: Healthy Finnish infants undergoing corrective surgery for congenital heart defects provided the donor material. During corrective heart surgery, resections were taken, and the thymus tissue came from them. Thymic and blood repertoires appeared to show biased V and J gene usage. Related research found strongly overlapping thymic repertoires in unrelated individuals.

The receptor was derived from a girl under three years old with a congenital heart defect. Sequencing was done on a sample of thymocytes. The chain has TRBV19 and TRBJ1-5; 11 bases agree with TRBD1. The CDR3 DNA reads as TGTGCCAGTAGTACCCCAGGTCTGGAGGCGGACAGGGGGCGAAATCAGCCCCAGCATTTT. Its translation: CASSTPGLEADRGRNQPQHF.